Below, 21 T cell receptor beta chains from the same sample are listed, as sequenced in a study of tumor-infiltrating lymphocytes in primary liver carcinoma. Unsorted whole blood supplied the blood RNA, and germline DNA was isolated too. From roughly 470 ng total RNA, TCR beta cDNA was generated with a primer in the constant region. What produced the TCR beta libraries was three nested multiplex PCR rounds using slightly modified ARM-PCR. The first two PCR rounds used TRBV1-TRBV30 primers with a Cbeta primer, nine to eleven cycles each. TCRdb itself ran the multiplex PCR reads through MiXCR, one entry per CDR3 protein. The data show 180,000 or so distinct CDR3 sequences, with 60% seen just once and approximately 68% held by the top ten. The specimen sequenced was peripheral blood. These receptors were taken from a man aged 35-49 years with primary liver carcinoma and hepatitis B virus infection.

Comment on this clonotype: Mismatch with germline at one junction end may stem from a read error. The genes are TRBV6-5 and TRBJ2-7; 7 positions match TRBD1. This CDR3 has 12 amino acids. Germline loops: CDR1 MNHEY, CDR2 SVGAGI. CDR3 protein: CASSSQGNDQYF. The DNA for the CDR3 is TGTGCCAGCAGTTCACAGGGGAACGATCAGTACTTC.

The table lists this clonotype with many counts. This chain connects TRBV5-6 to TRBJ2-1, with 7 bases identical to TRBD1. Germline V CDR1 and CDR2: SGHDT, YYEEEE. Trimming removed 3 bases from V and 0 bases from J; junction bases left unmatched: 9. The CDR3 consists of 17 residues. The CDR3 loop is CASSSRDSPSSYNEQFF. CDR3 nucleotide sequence: TGTGCCAGCAGCTCACGGGACAGCCCCAGCTCCTACAATGAGCAGTTCTTC.

The rearrangement uses TRBV6-1 and TRBJ2-5; D possibly corresponds to TRBD1 (6 bases). This CDR3 has 14 amino acids. Germline CDR1 reads MNHNS; CDR2 reads SASEGT. The V end lost 6 bases, the J end lost 1 base, and 12 bases lay between the germline ends. This CDR3 reads CASSHLGGQETQYF. The CDR3 DNA reads TGTGCCAGCAGCCACCTAGGGGGCCAAGAGACCCAGTACTTC.

This clonotype was seen only a few times. The genes are TRBV10-3 and TRBJ2-5, with 10 bases fitting TRBD2. V shed 10 bases, J shed 3 bases, and the junction held 17 bases outside the gene matches. This CDR3 is built from 17 residues. CDR1 is ENHRY and CDR2 is SYGVKD in the germline V gene. The DNA for the CDR3 is TGTGCCAGCGCTCCCTCGAGCGGACTAGCGGATAAAGAGACCCAGTACTTC. It is translated as CASAPSSGLADKETQYF.

Turning to this clonotype: A much larger clone is a single base away; this may be a read error. The chain joins TRBV11-2 to TRBJ2-3; D remains ambiguous. Germline V gene data show CDR1 as SGHAT and CDR2 as FQNNGV. The V and J ends lost 5 bases and 1 base respectively, with 13 bases between them. CDR3 length equals 15 residues. CDR3 sequence: CASSRLRYGTDTQYF. The CDR3 DNA sequence: TGTGCCAGCAGCCGACTGAGATACGGCACAGATACGCAGTATTTT. Full variable domain (remainder filled in from reference TRBV11-2 and TRBJ2-3): EAGVAQSPRYKIIEKRQSVAFWCNPISGHATLYWYQQILGQGPKLLIQFQNNGVVDDSQLPKDRFSAERLKGVDSTLKIQPAKLEDSAVYLCASSRLRYGTDTQYFGPGTRLTVL.

The chain uses TRBV6-2 or TRBV6-3 and TRBJ2-1; D could derive from TRBD1 or TRBD2 (6 bases each). The V end lost 6 bases, the J end lost 11 bases, and 17 bases lay between the germline ends. The CDR3 spans 13 residues. Germline V gene data show CDR1 as MNHEY and CDR2 as SVGEGT. The CDR3 sequence is CASSLGGRNKQFF. The CDR3 nucleotides read TGTGCCAGCAGCCTAGGGGGGCGGAATAAGCAGTTCTTC.

This sequence joins TRBV5-8 and TRBJ1-1; weak D call: TRBD1 (5 bases). Trimming stripped 0 bases from V and 0 bases from J, with 24 bases between. The CDR3 loop spans 20 amino acids. Germline CDR1 reads SGHTS; CDR2 reads YDEGEE. CDR3 amino acids: CASSLGGRQHLRSMNTEAFF. The CDR3 bases are TGTGCCAGCAGCTTGGGGGGTCGACAGCACCTCCGGTCCATGAACACTGAAGCTTTCTTT.

The chain couples TRBV11-1 to TRBJ2-2; 7 bases are shared with TRBD2. J lost 2 bases, V lost 3 bases, and 3 bases had no gene match. The CDR3 is 15 residues long. Germline values: CDR1 SGHAT, CDR2 FQDESV (reference sequence). CDR3 coding DNA: TGTGCCAGCAGCTTGACGGGAGGAAACACCGGGGAGCTGTTTTTT. Encoded protein: CASSLTGGNTGELFF.

The chain carries TRBV10-3 and TRBJ2-5; possibly TRBD1 or TRBD2 for D (5 bases each). This CDR3 contains 14 residues. V was trimmed by 2 bases and J by 9 bases, leaving 16 bases between them. Germline V gene data show CDR1 as ENHRY and CDR2 as SYGVKD. DNA for the CDR3: TGTGCCATCAGTGAGGCAGGGCTCCCGGAGGCCCAGTACTTC. Its protein product is CAISEAGLPEAQYF.

Of note for this clonotype: A read error is possible here, since a much larger clone lies one base away. This rearrangement joins TRBV11-2 to TRBJ2-1, with 9 bases lining up with TRBD2. CDR3 length equals 15 residues. Germline CDR1 reads SGHAT; CDR2 reads FQNNGV. The CDR3 is CVSSFSGSSYNEQFF. CDR3 nucleotide sequence: TGTGTCAGCAGCTTTAGCGGGAGCTCCTACAATGAGCAGTTCTTC.

The J gene is TRBJ2-3, the V gene TRBV20-1; D perhaps matches TRBD1 (6 bases). In germline, CDR1 is DFQATT, CDR2 SNEGSKA (reference sequence). V lost 6 bases and J 6 bases, leaving 19 bases between the germline ends. This CDR3 region has 14 residues. CDR3 sequence reads: CSARDIHTHDTQYF. For the CDR3, the DNA is TGCAGTGCCCGGGACATCCACACCCACGATACGCAGTATTTT.

Regarding this clonotype: One base away lies a much larger clone, so this may be a sequencing read error. This chain links TRBV11-2 with TRBJ2-7; D remains unclear. The CDR3 is 15 amino acids. Trimming took off 1 base at V and 4 bases at J, with 14 bases between the two ends. Looked up from germline, CDR1 is SGHAT and CDR2 is FQNNGV. The CDR3 DNA reads TGTGCCAGCAGCTTAGGACGGGCAAGGAGTTACGAGCAGTACTTC. Translation gives CASSLGRARSYEQYF.

The CDR3: CSGAIGSTPRELFF. The CDR3 region has the DNA TGCAGCGGGGCTATCGGGAGTACCCCCCGGGAGCTGTTTTTT. The chain is built from TRBV29-1 and TRBJ2-2; maybe TRBD2 (6 bases). V gave up 7 bases and J gave up 9 bases, with 21 bases separating them. This CDR3 region has 14 residues. CDR1 is SQVTM and CDR2 is ANQGSEA in the germline V gene.

As for this clonotype: This sequence may be a read error, since a much larger clone differs from it by one base. The gene calls are TRBV29-1 and TRBJ2-3; D unclear. CDR3 length: 12 residues. CDR1 is SQVTM and CDR2 is ANQGSEA in the germline V gene. V was shortened by 5 bases and J by 3 bases, with 9 bases between the two germline ends. CDR3 coding DNA: TGCAGCGTTCGAGGTGATACAGATACGCAGTATTTT. Amino acid sequence: CSVRGDTDTQYF.

In the case of this clonotype: This sequence may be a read error, since a much larger clone differs from it by one base. The rearrangement uses TRBV4-1 and TRBJ1-4; no firm D call. The CDR3 length is 16 residues. Germline CDR1 and CDR2: MGHRA and YSYEKL. V was trimmed by 0 bases and J by 8 bases, leaving 16 bases between them. CDR3: CASSQDQAMGNEKLFF. Here the CDR3 DNA reads TGCGCCAGCAGCCAAGATCAGGCGATGGGAAACGAAAAACTGTTTTTT.

Concerning this clonotype itself: Sequence at one end of the junction differs from germline and may be a read error. V and J are TRBV11-2 and TRBJ2-2, with 7 bases lining up with TRBD1. The CDR3 has 16 amino acids. Germline values: CDR1 SGHAT, CDR2 FQNNGV. This chain's CDR3 is CVLREETGPYTGELFF. CDR3 nucleotide sequence: TGTGTCCTACGTGAAGAGACAGGGCCCTACACCGGGGAGCTCTTTTTT.

About this clonotype: Its ends do not fully match the called genes, so a read error is possible. V and J are TRBV4-1 and TRBJ2-7; weak D call: TRBD2 (6 bases). This CDR3 is 15 amino acids long. Germline CDR1 MGHRA, CDR2 YSYEKL. The CDR3 loop is CARSHPGRGAYEQYF. CDR3 sequence (DNA): TGCGCCAGAAGCCACCCGGGGCGGGGTGCCTACGAGCAGTACTTC.

This clonotype was seen more than once but under ten times. The chain employs TRBV4-1 and TRBJ2-3; D might be TRBD1 (6 bases). The CDR3 runs 15 residues. Trimming shortened V by 1 base and J by 3 bases, and 11 bases separated the two germline ends. CDR1 MGHRA and CDR2 YSYEKL come from the germline V gene. CDR3 nucleotide sequence: TGCGCCAGCAGCCAAGTCCACAGGGAAACAGATACGCAGTATTTT. Its translation is CASSQVHRETDTQYF.

This clonotype has more than one count but fewer than ten. The chain links TRBV6-5 to TRBJ2-7; 7 bases are shared with TRBD2. The germline CDR1 and CDR2 sequences are MNHEY and SVGAGI. CDR3 length: 13 amino acids. The V segment lost 0 bases and the J segment 5 bases; nucleotides outside the gene matches: 1. Here the CDR3 DNA reads TGTGCCAGCAGTTACTCGCGGGAGAACGAGCAGTACTTC. Encoded protein: CASSYSRENEQYF.

This clonotype was counted only a few times. The chain is built from TRBV5-4 and TRBJ2-7; unclear D gene. Trimming pared 2 bases from V and 7 bases from J, leaving 19 bases between. The CDR3 covers 15 residues. The germline CDR1 and CDR2 sequences are SGHNT and YYREEE (reference sequence). CDR3 bases: TGTGCCAGCAGCTTTGGGCCGGGCCCTGAGTCAGAGCAGTACTTC. Protein product: CASSFGPGPESEQYF.

V gene TRBV4-2 combines with J gene TRBJ1-1, with D perhaps TRBD1 (6 bases). The V end lost 5 bases, the J end lost 3 bases, and 16 bases lay between the germline ends. CDR1 and CDR2 from the germline V gene are LGHNA and YNFKEQ. The CDR3 spans 15 residues. The CDR3 region is CASSVRRHRDTEAFF. The DNA for the CDR3 is TGTGCCAGCAGCGTTAGACGGCACAGGGACACTGAAGCTTTCTTT.